The source of this T cell receptor beta chain is a study of blood T cell repertoires in COVID-19. As for the study in general: T cells, B-cell-depleted T cells, or PBMCs provided the cDNA or gDNA that served as material.

This table comes from immunoSEQ multiplex PCR, and its TCRdb copy is limited to in-frame clones, with some not included. The sample has 15,000 to 20,000 clones; roughly 88% are singletons. The sequencing sample was made of peripheral blood. This TCR came from a human donor in a cohort sampled during active COVID-19.

In DNA form, the CDR3 reads TGTGCCAGCAGCTCTCTACCGGGACTACCCTCCTACAATGAGCAGTTCTTC. Translated, it gives CASSSLPGLPSYNEQFF. V usage is TRBV7-3 and J usage is TRBJ2-1; 7 bases are shared with TRBD2. The trim removed 4 bases at V and 0 bases at J, leaving 9 bases unmatched. From germline, CDR1 is SGHTA and CDR2 FQGTGA. The CDR3 is 17 amino acids.